These 8 T cell receptor beta chains share one sample of origin, sequenced in a study of T cells in localized non-small cell lung cancer (dated by TCRdb to about 2020). Receptor libraries were prepared by the immunoSEQ multiplex PCR assay. TCRdb took over this immuneACCESS table, retaining in-frame rearrangements with V and J assigned. Such tables are incomplete; in checked studies, under half of the missing clones stem from an unresolved V gene, and the remainder is unexplained. This sample is represented by some 2,000 clones; around 30% of them were singletons. The ten largest make up under 30% of the sample. This sample comprised normal lung tissue next to the tumor, obtained before any cancer treatment. The receptors derive from a man aged 40 to 69 with stage I lung adenocarcinoma.

This clone was counted between two and nine times. This chain links TRBV7-2 with TRBJ2-2, with D hard to call. Per germline, CDR1 SGHTA and CDR2 FQGNSA. The CDR3 spans 13 residues. V dropped 6 bases and J dropped 3 bases, with 8 bases sitting between them. The CDR3 DNA follows: TGTGCCAGCAGTTCCAGACACACCGGGGAGCTGTTTTTT. It codes for CASSSRHTGELFF.

The chain combines TRBV29-1 with TRBJ2-1; the match to TRBD2 covers 7 bases. The CDR3 is 13 amino acids. Germline V gene sequence: CDR1 SQVTM, CDR2 ANQGSEA. V dropped 4 bases and J dropped 0; count of bases not matched to a gene: 0. CDR3 nucleotides: TGCAGCGTTGCGGGGGGCTCCTACAATGAGCAGTTCTTC. Amino acids: CSVAGGSYNEQFF.

This clone was detected once. The chain couples TRBV30 to TRBJ1-2, with TRBD1 matching over 9 bases. The CDR3 runs 13 residues. Germline CDR1 GTSNPN, CDR2 SVGIG (reference sequence). Trimming took 6 bases from V and 4 from J; bases not matched to a gene: 6. This chain's CDR3 is CACQDRGSYGYTF. The CDR3, as DNA: TGTGCCTGCCAAGACAGGGGGTCCTATGGCTACACCTTC.

This clone appeared once. The chain couples TRBV11-3 to TRBJ2-5; the D gene is possibly TRBD1 (6 bases). This CDR3 contains 14 residues. V was cut by 1 base and J by 5 bases, with 11 bases left in between. The germline CDR1 and CDR2 sequences are SGHNT and YENEEA. The CDR3 DNA sequence: TGTGCCAGCAGCTTAGGGACAGTTGTGGAGACCCAGTACTTC. Translation gives CASSLGTVVETQYF.

This clone was observed a handful of times. This chain connects TRBV5-1 to TRBJ2-2; D is possibly TRBD1 (5 bases). The CDR3 has 15 amino acids. CDR1 SGHRS and CDR2 YFSETQ come from the germline V gene. The V end lost 0 bases, the J end lost 3 bases, and 9 bases lay between the germline ends. The CDR3 here is CASSLDGADTGELFF. In DNA, the CDR3 is TGCGCCAGCAGCTTGGATGGGGCTGACACCGGGGAGCTGTTTTTT.

The chain is built from TRBV5-1 and TRBJ2-3, with 12 bases identical to TRBD1. Germline V gene lookup returns CDR1 SGHRS and CDR2 YFSETQ. V shed 4 bases, J shed 4 bases, and the junction held 4 bases outside the gene matches. The CDR3 is made up of 15 amino acids. The CDR3 loop is CASSRGQGAADTQYF. The CDR3, as DNA: TGCGCCAGCAGCAGGGGACAGGGGGCGGCAGATACGCAGTATTTT.

The V call is TRBV11-3, the J call TRBJ1-6; D is possibly TRBD1 (6 bases). Per germline, CDR1 SGHNT and CDR2 YENEEA. The CDR3 loop spans 19 amino acids. Trimming removed 0 bases from V and 0 bases from J, with 15 bases in between. CDR3 sequence: CASSLEPTDRSSYNSPLHF. The CDR3 DNA reads as TGTGCCAGCAGCTTAGAACCGACAGACAGGAGCTCCTATAATTCACCCCTCCACTTT.

A single count supports this clone. The junction does not match germline at one end; this may be a read error. The chain links TRBV18 to TRBJ1-5; weak D call: TRBD1 (5 bases). Germline loops: CDR1 KGHSH, CDR2 LQKENI. The CDR3 loop spans 13 amino acids. In nucleotides, the CDR3 is TGTGCCAGCTCGCCACGAAGGGGTGAGACTCAGCATTTT. This codes for CASSPRRGETQHF.